The T cell receptor (beta chain) under discussion was sequenced for a study of blood T cell repertoires in COVID-19. Study context: COVID-19 samples, acute and convalescent, were from the United States, Italy and Spain. PBMCs, B-cell-depleted T cells, or T cells provided the cDNA or gDNA that made up the material.

Authors' analysis steps: For nucleated cells, counts were estimated from reference gene primer amplification. Profiling relied on immunoSEQ multiplex PCR, and the TCRdb table lists in-frame clones only, not all of them. That table furnishes V, J and clone size, whereas the DNA furnished D and trimming. The table lists under 90,000 clones, roughly nine tenths of them singletons. The V end was cut by 7 bases, the J end by 2 bases, with 16 bases between. Germline CDR1 is SGHRS and CDR2 is YFSETQ. The CDR3 runs to 14 residues. Source material: peripheral blood. The chain couples TRBV5-1 to TRBJ2-7; a possible D gene is TRBD2 (6 bases). This sequence originates from a woman in her forties or fifties with COVID-19, enrolled during active disease. CDR3 amino acids: CASAPTSPTYEQYF. The DNA for the CDR3 is TGCGCCAGCGCCCCCACTAGCCCAACCTACGAGCAGTACTTC.